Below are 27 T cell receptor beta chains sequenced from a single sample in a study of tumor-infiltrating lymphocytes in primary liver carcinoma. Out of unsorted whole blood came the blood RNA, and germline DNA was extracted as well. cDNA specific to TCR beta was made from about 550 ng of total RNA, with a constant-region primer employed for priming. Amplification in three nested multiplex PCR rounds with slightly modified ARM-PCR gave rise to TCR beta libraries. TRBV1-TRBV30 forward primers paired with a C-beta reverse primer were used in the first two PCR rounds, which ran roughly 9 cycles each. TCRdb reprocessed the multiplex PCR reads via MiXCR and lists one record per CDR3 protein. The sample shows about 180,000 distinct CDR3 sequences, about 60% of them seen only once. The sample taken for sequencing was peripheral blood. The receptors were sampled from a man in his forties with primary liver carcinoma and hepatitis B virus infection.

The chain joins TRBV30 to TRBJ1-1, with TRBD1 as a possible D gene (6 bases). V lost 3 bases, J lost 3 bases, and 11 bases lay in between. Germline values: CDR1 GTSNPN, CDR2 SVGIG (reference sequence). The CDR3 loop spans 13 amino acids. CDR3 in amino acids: CAWRGGSYTEAFF. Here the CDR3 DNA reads TGTGCCTGGAGGGGGGGCTCGTACACTGAAGCTTTCTTT.

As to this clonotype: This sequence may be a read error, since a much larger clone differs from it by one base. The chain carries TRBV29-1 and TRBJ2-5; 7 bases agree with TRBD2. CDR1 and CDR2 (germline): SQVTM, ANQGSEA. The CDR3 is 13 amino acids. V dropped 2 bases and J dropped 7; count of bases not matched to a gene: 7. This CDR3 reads CSVEHSGPPTQYF. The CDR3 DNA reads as TGCAGCGTTGAACATAGCGGGCCCCCGACCCAGTACTTC.

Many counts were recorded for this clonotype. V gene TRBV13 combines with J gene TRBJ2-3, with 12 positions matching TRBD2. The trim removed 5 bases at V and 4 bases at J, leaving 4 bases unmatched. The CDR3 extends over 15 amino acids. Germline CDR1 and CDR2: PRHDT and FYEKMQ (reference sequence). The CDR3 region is CASSRLAGDPDTQYF. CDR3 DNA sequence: TGTGCCAGCAGCAGACTAGCGGGAGATCCAGATACGCAGTATTTT.

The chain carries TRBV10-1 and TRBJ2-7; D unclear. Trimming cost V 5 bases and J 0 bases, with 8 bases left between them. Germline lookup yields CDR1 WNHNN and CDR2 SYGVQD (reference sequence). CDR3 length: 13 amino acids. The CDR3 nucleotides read TGCGCCAGCAGTCAAAGTCTCTCCTACGAGCAGTACTTC. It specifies CASSQSLSYEQYF.

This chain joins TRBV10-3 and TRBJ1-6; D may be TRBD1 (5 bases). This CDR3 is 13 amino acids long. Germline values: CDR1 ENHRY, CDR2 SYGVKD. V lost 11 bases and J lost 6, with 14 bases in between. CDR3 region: CAARVVGNSPLHF. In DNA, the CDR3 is TGTGCCGCCAGGGTGGTTGGTAATTCACCCCTCCACTTT.

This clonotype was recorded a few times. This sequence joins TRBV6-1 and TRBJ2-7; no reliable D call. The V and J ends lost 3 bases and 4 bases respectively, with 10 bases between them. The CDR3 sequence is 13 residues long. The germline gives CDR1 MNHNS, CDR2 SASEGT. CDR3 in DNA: TGTGCCAGCAGTGAGTATGTATGGTACGAGCAGTACTTC. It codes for CASSEYVWYEQYF.

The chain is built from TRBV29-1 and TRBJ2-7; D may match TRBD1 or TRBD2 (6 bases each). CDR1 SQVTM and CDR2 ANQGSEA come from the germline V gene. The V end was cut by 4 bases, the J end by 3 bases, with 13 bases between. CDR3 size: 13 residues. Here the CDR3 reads CSVAGAADYEQYF. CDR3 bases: TGCAGCGTTGCGGGGGCGGCGGACTACGAGCAGTACTTC.

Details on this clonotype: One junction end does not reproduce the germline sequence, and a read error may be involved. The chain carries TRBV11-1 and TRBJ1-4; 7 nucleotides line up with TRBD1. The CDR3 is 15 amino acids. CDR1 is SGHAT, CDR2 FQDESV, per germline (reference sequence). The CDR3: CTSSHNRGPNEKLFF. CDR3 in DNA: TGTACCAGTAGCCACAACAGGGGACCTAATGAAAAACTGTTTTTT.

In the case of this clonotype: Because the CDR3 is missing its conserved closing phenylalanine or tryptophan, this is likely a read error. The CDR3 DNA reads as TGTGCCAGCAGCTCGGGGACTAGCGGGGCAGTAGAGACCCAGTACTTA. Its protein product is CASSSGTSGAVETQYL. This sequence joins TRBV11-2 and TRBJ2-5, with TRBD2 matching 13 bases. Germline V lookup: CDR1 SGHAT, CDR2 FQNNGV. The CDR3 has 16 amino acids. V shed 4 bases, J shed 4 bases, and the junction held 6 bases outside the gene matches.

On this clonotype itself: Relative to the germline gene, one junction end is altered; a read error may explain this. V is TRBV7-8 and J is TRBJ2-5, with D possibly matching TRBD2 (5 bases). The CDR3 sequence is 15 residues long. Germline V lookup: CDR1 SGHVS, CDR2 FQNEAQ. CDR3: CASSLVSGERDTQYF. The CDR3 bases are TGTGCCAGTAGCTTAGTCTCCGGGGAAAGAGATACCCAGTACTTC.

This CDR3 is CASSSSSGANVLTF. Here the CDR3 DNA reads TGTGCCAGCAGTTCGAGCTCTGGGGCCAACGTCCTGACTTTC. The V gene is TRBV28, the J gene TRBJ2-6; D is unclear. The germline V and J ends were trimmed by 4 bases and 0 bases, with 4 bases remaining between them. The CDR3 contains 14 residues. CDR1 and CDR2 from the germline V gene are MDHEN and SYDVKM. The full variable domain, rest sourced from reference TRBV28 and TRBJ2-6, is DVKVTQSSRYLVKRTGEKVFLECVQDMDHENMFWYRQDPGLGLRLIYFSYDVKMKEKGDIPEGYSVSREKKERFSLILESASTNQTSMYLCASSSSSGANVLTFGAGSRLTVL.

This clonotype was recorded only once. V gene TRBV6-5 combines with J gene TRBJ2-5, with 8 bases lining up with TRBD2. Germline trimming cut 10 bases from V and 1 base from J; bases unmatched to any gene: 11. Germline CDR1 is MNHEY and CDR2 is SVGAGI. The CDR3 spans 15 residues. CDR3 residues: CATNLGGGFQETQYF. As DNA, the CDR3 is TGTGCCACCAATCTCGGGGGGGGGTTCCAAGAGACCCAGTACTTC.

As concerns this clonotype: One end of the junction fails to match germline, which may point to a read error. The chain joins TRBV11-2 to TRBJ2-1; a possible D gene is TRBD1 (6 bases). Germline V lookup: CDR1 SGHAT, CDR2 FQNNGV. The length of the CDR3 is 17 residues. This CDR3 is CASSHALGGQGNNGQSF. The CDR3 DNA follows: TGCGCCAGCAGCCATGCCCTTGGGGGCCAGGGGAACAATGGGCAGTCCTTC. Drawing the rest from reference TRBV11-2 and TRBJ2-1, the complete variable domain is EAGVAQSPRYKIIEKRQSVAFWCNPISGHATLYWYQQILGQGPKLLIQFQNNGVVDDSQLPKDRFSAERLKGVDSTLKIQPAKLEDSAVYLCASSHALGGQGNNGQSFGPGTRLTVL.

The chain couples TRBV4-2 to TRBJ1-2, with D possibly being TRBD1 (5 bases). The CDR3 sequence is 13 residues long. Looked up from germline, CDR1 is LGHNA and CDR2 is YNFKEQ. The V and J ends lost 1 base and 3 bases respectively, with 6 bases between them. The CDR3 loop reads CASSQGGDYGYTF. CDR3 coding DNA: TGTGCCAGCAGCCAAGGGGGCGACTATGGCTACACCTTC.

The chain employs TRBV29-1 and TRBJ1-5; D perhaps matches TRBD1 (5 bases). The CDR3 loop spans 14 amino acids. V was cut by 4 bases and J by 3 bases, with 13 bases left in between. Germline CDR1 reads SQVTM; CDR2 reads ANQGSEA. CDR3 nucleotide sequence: TGCAGCGTTGGGGGGGGTTTCGACAATCAGCCCCAGCATTTT. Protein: CSVGGGFDNQPQHF. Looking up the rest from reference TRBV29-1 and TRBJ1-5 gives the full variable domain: SAVISQKPSRDICQRGTSLTIQCQVDSQVTMMFWYRQQPGQSLTLIATANQGSEATYESGFVIDKFPISRPNLTFSTLTVSNMSPEDSSIYLCSVGGGFDNQPQHFGDGTRLSIL.

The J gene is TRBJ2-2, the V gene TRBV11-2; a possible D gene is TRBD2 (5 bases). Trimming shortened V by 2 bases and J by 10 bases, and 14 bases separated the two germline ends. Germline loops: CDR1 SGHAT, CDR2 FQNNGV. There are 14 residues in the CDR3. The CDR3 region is CASSLRMGREELFF. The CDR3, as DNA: TGTGCCAGCAGCTTAAGGATGGGCCGGGAGGAGCTGTTTTTT.

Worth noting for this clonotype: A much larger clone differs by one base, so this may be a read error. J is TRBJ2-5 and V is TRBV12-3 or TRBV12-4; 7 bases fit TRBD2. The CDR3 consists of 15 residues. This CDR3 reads CSSSWPGTNQETQYF. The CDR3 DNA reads TGTTCCAGCAGTTGGCCCGGGACTAATCAAGAGACCCAGTACTTC.

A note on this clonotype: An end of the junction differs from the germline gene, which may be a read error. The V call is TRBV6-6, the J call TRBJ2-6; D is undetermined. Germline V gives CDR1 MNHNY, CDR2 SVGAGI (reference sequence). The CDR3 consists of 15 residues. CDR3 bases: TGTACCAGCAGTCCGAGGATTTCTGGGGCCAACGTCCTGACTTTC. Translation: CTSSPRISGANVLTF.

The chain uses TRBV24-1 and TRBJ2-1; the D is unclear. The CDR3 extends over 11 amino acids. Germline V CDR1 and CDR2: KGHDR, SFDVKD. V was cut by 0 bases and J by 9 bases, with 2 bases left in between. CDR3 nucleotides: TGTGCCACCAGTGATTTGTTTGAGCAGTTCTTC. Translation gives CATSDLFEQFF.

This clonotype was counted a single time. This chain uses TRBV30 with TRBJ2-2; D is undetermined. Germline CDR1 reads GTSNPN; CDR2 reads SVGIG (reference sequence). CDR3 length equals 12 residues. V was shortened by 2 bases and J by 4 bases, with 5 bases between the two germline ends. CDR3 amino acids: CAWSKSTGELFF. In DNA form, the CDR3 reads TGTGCCTGGAGTAAAAGCACCGGGGAGCTGTTTTTT.

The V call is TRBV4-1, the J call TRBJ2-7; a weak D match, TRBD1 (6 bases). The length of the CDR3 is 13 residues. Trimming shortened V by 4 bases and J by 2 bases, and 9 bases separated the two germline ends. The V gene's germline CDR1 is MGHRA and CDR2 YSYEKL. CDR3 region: CASSRTEAYEQYF. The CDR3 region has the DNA TGCGCCAGCAGCCGGACAGAGGCCTACGAGCAGTACTTC.

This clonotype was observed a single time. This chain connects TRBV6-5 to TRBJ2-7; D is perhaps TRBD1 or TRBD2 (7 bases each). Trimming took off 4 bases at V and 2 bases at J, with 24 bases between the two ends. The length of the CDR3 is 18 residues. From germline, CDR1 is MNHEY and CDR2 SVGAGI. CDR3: CASSLGQGGGVVAYEQYF. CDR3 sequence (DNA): TGTGCCAGCAGTTTGGGGCAGGGGGGAGGGGTGGTTGCCTACGAGCAGTACTTC.

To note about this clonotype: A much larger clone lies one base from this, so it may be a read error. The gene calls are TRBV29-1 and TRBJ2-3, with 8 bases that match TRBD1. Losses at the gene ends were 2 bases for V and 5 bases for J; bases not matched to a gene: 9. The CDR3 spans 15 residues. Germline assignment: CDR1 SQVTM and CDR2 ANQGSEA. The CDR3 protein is CSVEPQGVGIDTQYF. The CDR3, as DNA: TGCAGCGTTGAACCACAGGGGGTCGGCATAGATACGCAGTATTTT.

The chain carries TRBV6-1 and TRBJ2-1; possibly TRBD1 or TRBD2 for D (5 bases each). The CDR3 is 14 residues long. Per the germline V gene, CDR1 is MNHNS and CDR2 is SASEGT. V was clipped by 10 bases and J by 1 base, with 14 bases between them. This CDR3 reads CAIWDLYSYNEQFF. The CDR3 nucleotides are TGTGCCATCTGGGACCTATATTCCTACAATGAGCAGTTCTTC.

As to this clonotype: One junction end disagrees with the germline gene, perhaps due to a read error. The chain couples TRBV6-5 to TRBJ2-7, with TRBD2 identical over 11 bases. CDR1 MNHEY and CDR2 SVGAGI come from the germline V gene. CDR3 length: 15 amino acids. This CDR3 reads CASRRGTSGDYEQCF. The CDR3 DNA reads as TGTGCCAGCAGGAGAGGGACTAGCGGCGACTACGAGCAGTGCTTC.

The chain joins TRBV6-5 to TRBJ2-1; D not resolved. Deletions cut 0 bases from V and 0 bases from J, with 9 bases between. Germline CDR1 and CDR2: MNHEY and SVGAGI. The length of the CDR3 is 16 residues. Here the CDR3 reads CASSYSPWSSYNEQFF. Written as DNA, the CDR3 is TGTGCCAGCAGTTACTCGCCTTGGAGCTCCTACAATGAGCAGTTCTTC.

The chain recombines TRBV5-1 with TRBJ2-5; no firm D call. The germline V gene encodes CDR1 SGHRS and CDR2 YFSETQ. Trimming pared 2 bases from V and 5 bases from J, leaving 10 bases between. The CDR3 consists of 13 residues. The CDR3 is CASSFHSRETQYF. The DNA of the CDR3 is TGCGCCAGCAGCTTCCACTCTCGGGAGACCCAGTACTTC. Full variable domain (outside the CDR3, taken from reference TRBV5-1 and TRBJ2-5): KAGVTQTPRYLIKTRGQQVTLSCSPISGHRSVSWYQQTPGQGLQFLFEYFSETQRNKGNFPGRFSGRQFSNSRSEMNVSTLELGDSALYLCASSFHSRETQYFGPGTRLLVL.